The source of this T cell receptor (beta chain) is a study of cytomegalovirus exposure and HLA in healthy donors. Overall study context: Later, an analysis reported that the 100 to 150 validation repertoires had used the same platform as the approximately 670 first-cohort repertoires. Study-wide results and limits: Most TCR sequences showed up rarely, but some public TCRs showed up in many donors.

This clone was picked up one time. Its antigen is not known. The assay was immunoSEQ multiplex PCR, and TCRdb's table has in-frame clones only and misses some. The sample records fewer than 200,000 clones, less than 90% being singletons. V was shortened by 5 bases and J by 6 bases, with 10 bases between the two germline ends. Per germline, CDR1 SEHNR and CDR2 FQNEAQ (reference sequence). The CDR3 totals 13 residues. Source material: PBMCs. The clonotype comes from a woman aged 18-30 years in good health and CMV-seronegative. This chain joins TRBV7-9 and TRBJ2-2; D possibly corresponds to TRBD2 (6 bases). The CDR3 sequence is CASSPPGAGELFF. Written as DNA, the CDR3 is TGTGCCAGCAGCCCCCCGGGGGCCGGGGAGCTGTTTTTT.